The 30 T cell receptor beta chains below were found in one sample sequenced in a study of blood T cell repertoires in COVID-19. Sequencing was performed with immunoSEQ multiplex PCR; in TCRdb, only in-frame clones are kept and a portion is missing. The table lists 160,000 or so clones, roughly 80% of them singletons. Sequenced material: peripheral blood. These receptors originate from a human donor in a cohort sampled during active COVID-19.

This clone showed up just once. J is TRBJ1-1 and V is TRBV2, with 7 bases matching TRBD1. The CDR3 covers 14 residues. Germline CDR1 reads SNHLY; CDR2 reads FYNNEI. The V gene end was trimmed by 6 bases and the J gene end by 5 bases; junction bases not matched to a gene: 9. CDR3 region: CASRNQGVGTEAFF. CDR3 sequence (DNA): TGTGCCAGCAGGAACCAGGGGGTAGGGACTGAAGCTTTCTTT.

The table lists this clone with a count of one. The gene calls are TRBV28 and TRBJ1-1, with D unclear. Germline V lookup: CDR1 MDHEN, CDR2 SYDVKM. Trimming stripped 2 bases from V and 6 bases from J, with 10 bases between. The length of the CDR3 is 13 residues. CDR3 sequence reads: CASSLAGGSEAFF. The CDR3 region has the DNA TGTGCCAGCAGTTTAGCGGGAGGCTCTGAAGCTTTCTTT.

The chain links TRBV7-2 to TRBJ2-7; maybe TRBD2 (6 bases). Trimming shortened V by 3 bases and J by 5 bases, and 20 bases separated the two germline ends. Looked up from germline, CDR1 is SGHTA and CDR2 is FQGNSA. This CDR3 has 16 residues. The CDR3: CASSFPQRVGGNEQYF. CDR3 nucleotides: TGTGCCAGCAGCTTTCCCCAGCGGGTGGGAGGCAACGAGCAGTACTTC.

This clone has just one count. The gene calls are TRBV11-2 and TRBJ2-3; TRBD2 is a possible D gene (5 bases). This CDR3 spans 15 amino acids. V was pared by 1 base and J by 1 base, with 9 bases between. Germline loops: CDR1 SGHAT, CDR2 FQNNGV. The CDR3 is CASSLGAGGTDTQYF. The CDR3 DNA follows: TGTGCCAGCAGCTTAGGCGCCGGGGGCACAGATACGCAGTATTTT. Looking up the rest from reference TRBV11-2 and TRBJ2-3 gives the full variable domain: EAGVAQSPRYKIIEKRQSVAFWCNPISGHATLYWYQQILGQGPKLLIQFQNNGVVDDSQLPKDRFSAERLKGVDSTLKIQPAKLEDSAVYLCASSLGAGGTDTQYFGPGTRLTVL.

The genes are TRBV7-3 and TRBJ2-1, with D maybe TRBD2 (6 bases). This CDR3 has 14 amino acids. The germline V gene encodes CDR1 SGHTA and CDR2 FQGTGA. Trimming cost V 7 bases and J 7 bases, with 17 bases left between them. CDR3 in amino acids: CASTLTGLSNEQFF. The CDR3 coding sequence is TGTGCCAGCACCCTTACGGGACTTTCTAATGAGCAGTTCTTC.

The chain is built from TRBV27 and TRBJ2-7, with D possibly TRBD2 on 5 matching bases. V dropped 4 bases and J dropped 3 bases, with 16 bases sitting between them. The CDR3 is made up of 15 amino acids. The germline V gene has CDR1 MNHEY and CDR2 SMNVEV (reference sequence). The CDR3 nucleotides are TGTGCCAGCAGTTCCCGGGGTGCATCAGGCTACGAGCAGTACTTC. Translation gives CASSSRGASGYEQYF.

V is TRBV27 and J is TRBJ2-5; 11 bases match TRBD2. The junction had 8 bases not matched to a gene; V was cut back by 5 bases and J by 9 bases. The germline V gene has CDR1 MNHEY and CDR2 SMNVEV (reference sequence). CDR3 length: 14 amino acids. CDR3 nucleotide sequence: TGTGCCAGCAGTGCCGGGACTAGCGGAAGGGCCCAGTACTTC. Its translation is CASSAGTSGRAQYF.

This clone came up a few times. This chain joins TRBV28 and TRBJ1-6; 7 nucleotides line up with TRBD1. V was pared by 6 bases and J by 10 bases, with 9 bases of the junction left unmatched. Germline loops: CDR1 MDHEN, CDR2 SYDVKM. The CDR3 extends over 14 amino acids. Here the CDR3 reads CASSQGGSSSPLHF. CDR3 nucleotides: TGTGCCAGCAGCCAAGGGGGCTCCTCCTCACCCCTCCACTTT.

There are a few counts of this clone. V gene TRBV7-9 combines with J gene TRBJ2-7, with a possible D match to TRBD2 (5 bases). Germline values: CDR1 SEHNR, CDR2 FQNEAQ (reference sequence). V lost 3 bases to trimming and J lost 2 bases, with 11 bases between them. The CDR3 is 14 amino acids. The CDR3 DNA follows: TGTGCCAGCAGCTTGGAGGTCTCCCCCTACGAGCAGTACTTC. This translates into CASSLEVSPYEQYF.

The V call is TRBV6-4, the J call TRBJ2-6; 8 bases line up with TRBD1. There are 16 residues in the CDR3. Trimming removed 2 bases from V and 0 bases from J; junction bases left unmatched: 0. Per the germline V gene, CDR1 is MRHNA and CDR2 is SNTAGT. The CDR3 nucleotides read TGTGCCAGCAGTGACACAGGGGGCTCTGGGGCCAACGTCCTGACTTTC. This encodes CASSDTGGSGANVLTF.

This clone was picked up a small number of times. CDR3 protein: CASSLGGVGRAGNTIYF. The CDR3 DNA reads as TGTGCCAGCAGCTTAGGAGGTGTCGGGAGGGCTGGAAACACCATATATTTT. This chain connects TRBV7-2 to TRBJ1-3; D gene uncertain. V was shortened by 1 base and J by 2 bases, with 15 bases between the two germline ends. CDR3 length equals 17 residues. Germline loops: CDR1 SGHTA, CDR2 FQGNSA.

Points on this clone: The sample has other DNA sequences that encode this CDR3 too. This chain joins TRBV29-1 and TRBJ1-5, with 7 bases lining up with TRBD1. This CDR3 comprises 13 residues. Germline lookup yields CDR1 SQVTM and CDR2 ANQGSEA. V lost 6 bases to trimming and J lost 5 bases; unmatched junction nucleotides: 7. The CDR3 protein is CSVATGVDQPQHF. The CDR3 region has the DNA TGCAGCGTAGCCACAGGGGTGGATCAGCCCCAGCATTTT.

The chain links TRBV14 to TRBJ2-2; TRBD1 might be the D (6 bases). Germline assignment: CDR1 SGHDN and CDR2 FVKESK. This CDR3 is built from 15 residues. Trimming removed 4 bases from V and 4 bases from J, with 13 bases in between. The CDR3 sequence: CASSLTGTTTGELFF. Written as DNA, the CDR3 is TGTGCCAGCAGCCTCACCGGGACAACCACCGGGGAGCTGTTTTTT.

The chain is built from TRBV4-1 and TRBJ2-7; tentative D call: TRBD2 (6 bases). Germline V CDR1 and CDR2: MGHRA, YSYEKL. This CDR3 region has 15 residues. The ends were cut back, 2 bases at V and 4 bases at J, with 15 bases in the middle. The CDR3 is CASSQQTGTPYEQYF. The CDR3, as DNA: TGCGCCAGCAGCCAACAGACCGGGACTCCTTACGAGCAGTACTTC.

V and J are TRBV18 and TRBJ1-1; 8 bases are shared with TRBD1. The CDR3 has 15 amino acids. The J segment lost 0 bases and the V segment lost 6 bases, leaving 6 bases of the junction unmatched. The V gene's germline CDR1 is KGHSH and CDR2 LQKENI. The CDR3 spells CASSPSTGVNTEAFF. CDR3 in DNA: TGTGCCAGCTCGCCCTCGACAGGGGTGAACACTGAAGCTTTCTTT.

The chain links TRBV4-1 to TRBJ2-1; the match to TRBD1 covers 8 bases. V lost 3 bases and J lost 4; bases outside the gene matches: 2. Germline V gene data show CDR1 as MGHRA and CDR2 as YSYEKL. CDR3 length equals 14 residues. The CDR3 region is CASSHGQGYNEQFF. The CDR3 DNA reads TGCGCCAGCAGCCATGGACAGGGTTACAATGAGCAGTTCTTC.

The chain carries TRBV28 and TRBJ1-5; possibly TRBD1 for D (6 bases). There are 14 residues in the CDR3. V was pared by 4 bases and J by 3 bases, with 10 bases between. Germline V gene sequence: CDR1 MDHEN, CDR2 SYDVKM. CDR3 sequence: CASSSGQHNQPQHF. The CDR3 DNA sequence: TGTGCCAGCAGTTCAGGACAGCACAATCAGCCCCAGCATTTT.

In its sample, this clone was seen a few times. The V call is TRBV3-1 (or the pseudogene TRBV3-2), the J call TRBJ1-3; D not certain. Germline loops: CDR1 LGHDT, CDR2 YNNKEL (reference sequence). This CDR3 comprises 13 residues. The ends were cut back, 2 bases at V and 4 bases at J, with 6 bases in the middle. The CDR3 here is CASSQNLGNTIYF. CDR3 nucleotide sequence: TGTGCCAGCAGCCAAAATCTGGGAAACACCATATATTTT.

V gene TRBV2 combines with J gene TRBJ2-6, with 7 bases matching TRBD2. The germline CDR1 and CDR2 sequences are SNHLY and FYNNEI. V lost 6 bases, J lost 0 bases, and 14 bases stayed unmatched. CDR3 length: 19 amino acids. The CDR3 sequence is CASSAQLLAEVSGANVLTF. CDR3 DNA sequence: TGTGCCAGCAGCGCCCAACTCCTAGCGGAGGTCTCTGGGGCCAACGTCCTGACTTTC.

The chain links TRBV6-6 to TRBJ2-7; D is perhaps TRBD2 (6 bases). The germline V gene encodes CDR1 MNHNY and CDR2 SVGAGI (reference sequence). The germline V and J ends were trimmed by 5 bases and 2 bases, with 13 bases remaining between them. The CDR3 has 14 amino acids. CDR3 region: CASSPRTKTYEQYF. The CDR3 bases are TGTGCCAGCAGTCCGAGGACTAAAACCTACGAGCAGTACTTC.

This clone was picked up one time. The DNA of the CDR3 is TGCGCCAGCAGCCAAGGGGTAGCGGGTACCTACGAGCAGTACTTC. This codes for CASSQGVAGTYEQYF. J is TRBJ2-7 and V is TRBV4-3; TRBD2 matches 7 bases. The germline V gene encodes CDR1 LGHNA and CDR2 YSLEER. The CDR3 is made up of 15 amino acids. V lost 1 base to trimming and J lost 2 bases; unmatched junction nucleotides: 5.

Here the CDR3 reads CASSSDRDSGANVLTF. The CDR3 DNA follows: TGTGCCAGCAGCTCGGACAGGGACTCTGGGGCCAACGTCCTGACTTTC. V and J are TRBV7-8 and TRBJ2-6; 8 bases are shared with TRBD1. The CDR3 contains 16 residues. Germline values: CDR1 SGHVS, CDR2 FQNEAQ. The trim removed 4 bases at V and 0 bases at J, leaving 2 bases unmatched.

CDR3: CASSYYGGTEAFF. CDR3 nucleotide sequence: TGTGCCAGCAGTTACTACGGGGGAACTGAAGCTTTCTTT. The V gene is TRBV6-5, the J gene TRBJ1-1, with a tentative D call TRBD1 (5 bases). The V end lost 1 base, the J end lost 5 bases, and 8 bases lay between the germline ends. The germline gives CDR1 MNHEY, CDR2 SVGAGI. The CDR3 spans 13 residues.

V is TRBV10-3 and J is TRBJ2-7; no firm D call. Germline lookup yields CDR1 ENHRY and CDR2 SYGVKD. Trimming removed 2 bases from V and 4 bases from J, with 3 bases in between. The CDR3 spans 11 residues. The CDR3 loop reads CAISEEYEQYF. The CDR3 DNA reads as TGTGCCATCAGTGAGGAGTACGAGCAGTACTTC.

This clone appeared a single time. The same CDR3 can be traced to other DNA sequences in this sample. The CDR3 sequence: CASSDRGHNEQFF. In nucleotides, the CDR3 is TGTGCCAGCAGTGATAGGGGTCACAATGAGCAGTTCTTC. The gene calls are TRBV6-4 and TRBJ2-1; TRBD1 might be the D (5 bases). The CDR3 has 13 residues. Germline V gene sequence: CDR1 MRHNA, CDR2 SNTAGT. Trimming took 3 bases from V and 5 from J, leaving 8 bases between them.

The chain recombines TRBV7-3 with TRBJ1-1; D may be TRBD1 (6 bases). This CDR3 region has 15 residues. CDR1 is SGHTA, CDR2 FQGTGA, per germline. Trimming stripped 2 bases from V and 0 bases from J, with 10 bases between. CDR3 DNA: TGTGCCAGCAGCTTATCGGCAGGGGTGAACACTGAAGCTTTCTTT. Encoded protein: CASSLSAGVNTEAFF.

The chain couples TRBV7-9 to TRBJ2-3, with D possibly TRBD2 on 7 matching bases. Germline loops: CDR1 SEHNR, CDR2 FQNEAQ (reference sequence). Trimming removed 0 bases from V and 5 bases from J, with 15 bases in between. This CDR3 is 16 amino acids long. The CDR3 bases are TGTGCCAGCAGCTTAGCGCTTCGGGGGGCCCAAGATACGCAGTATTTT. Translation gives CASSLALRGAQDTQYF.

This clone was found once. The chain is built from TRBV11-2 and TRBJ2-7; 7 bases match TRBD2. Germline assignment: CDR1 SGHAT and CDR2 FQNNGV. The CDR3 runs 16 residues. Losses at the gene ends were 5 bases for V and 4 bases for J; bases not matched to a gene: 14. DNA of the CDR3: TGTGCCAGCAGCCCACCTACTAGCGCAACCTGGTACGAGCAGTACTTC. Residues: CASSPPTSATWYEQYF.

The CDR3 loop is CASSPFGSRADGYTF. For the CDR3, the DNA is TGTGCCAGCAGCCCCTTCGGGAGCAGGGCGGATGGCTACACCTTC. The chain uses TRBV4-2 and TRBJ1-2; possible D gene TRBD1, 5 bases. Germline V gene sequence: CDR1 LGHNA, CDR2 YNFKEQ. Deletions cut 4 bases from V and 6 bases from J, with 18 bases between. The CDR3 is 15 residues long.

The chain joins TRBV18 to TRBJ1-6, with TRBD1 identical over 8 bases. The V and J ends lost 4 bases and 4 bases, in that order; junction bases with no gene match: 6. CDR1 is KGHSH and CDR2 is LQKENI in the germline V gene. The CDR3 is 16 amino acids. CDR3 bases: TGTGCCAGCTCACGGACAGGGCGAAGTTATAATTCACCCCTCCACTTT. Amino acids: CASSRTGRSYNSPLHF.